Below, 21 T cell receptor beta chains from the same sample are listed, as sequenced in a study of identifying expanded T cells in peripheral blood. TCRdb's copy holds only in-frame clones and misses some; the assay was immunoSEQ multiplex PCR. The sample comprises 81,000 or so clones, roughly 84% of which are singletons, and about 18% rests with the top ten. The material sequenced was blood. All receptors derive from a person aged 18 to 70 in good health.

The rearrangement links TRBV15 to TRBJ1-1; D is undetermined. From germline, CDR1 is LNHNV and CDR2 YYDKDF (reference sequence). Trimming removed 0 bases at V and 11 bases at J, with 22 bases between. The CDR3 is made up of 16 amino acids. The CDR3 region has the DNA TGTGCCACCAGCAGAGAGTCACCCGAGACGGCCTCCCGGGCTTTCTTT. It yields the protein CATSRESPETASRAFF.

The chain combines TRBV28 with TRBJ1-2; D uncertain. The CDR3 extends over 13 amino acids. V lost 1 base to trimming and J lost 6 bases, with 9 bases between them. Per the germline V gene, CDR1 is MDHEN and CDR2 is SYDVKM. CDR3 sequence: CASSLSGPNGYTF. As DNA, the CDR3 is TGTGCCAGCAGTTTATCCGGTCCAAATGGCTACACCTTC.

The chain employs TRBV15 and TRBJ1-4, with no clear D. The CDR3 contains 16 residues. Germline assignment: CDR1 LNHNV and CDR2 YYDKDF (reference sequence). The V gene lost 0 bases and the J gene lost 5 bases, with 13 bases spanning the gap. CDR3 region: CATSRDSVNLNEKLFF. DNA for the CDR3: TGTGCCACCAGCAGAGATTCGGTGAACCTAAATGAAAAACTGTTTTTT.

The chain combines TRBV19 with TRBJ2-3; D is unresolved. The CDR3 loop spans 13 amino acids. Germline V lookup: CDR1 LNHDA, CDR2 SQIVND (reference sequence). V lost 4 bases and J 2 bases, leaving 7 bases between the germline ends. The CDR3 is CASSRQTTDTQYF. The CDR3 bases are TGTGCCAGTAGTAGGCAGACCACAGATACGCAGTATTTT.

J is TRBJ2-6 and V is TRBV25-1, with D possibly matching TRBD2 (5 bases). The CDR3 extends over 13 amino acids. Germline CDR1 MGHDK, CDR2 SYGVNS. This CDR3 is CAIGISGANVLTF. The CDR3 nucleotides read TGTGCAATCGGGATCTCTGGGGCCAACGTCCTGACTTTC.

V usage is TRBV19 and J usage is TRBJ2-2, with a weak D call TRBD1 (7 bases). CDR3 length equals 17 residues. Per germline, CDR1 LNHDA and CDR2 SQIVND (reference sequence). V shed 9 bases and J shed 4 bases, with 24 bases lying between them. The CDR3 loop is CASKRGGTVEGTGELFF. The CDR3 DNA reads as TGTGCCAGCAAAAGAGGGGGGACAGTCGAGGGCACCGGGGAGCTGTTTTTT. The complete variable domain, with remaining parts taken from reference TRBV19 and TRBJ2-2, reads DGGITQSPKYLFRKEGQNVTLSCEQNLNHDAMYWYRQDPGQGLRLIYYSQIVNDFQKGDIAEGYSVSREKKESFPLTVTSAQKNPTAFYLCASKRGGTVEGTGELFFGEGSRLTVL.

The chain is built from TRBV5-1 and TRBJ2-1; maybe TRBD1 (6 bases). Germline-derived CDR1 and CDR2 are SGHRS and YFSETQ. V lost 0 bases to trimming and J lost 0 bases, with 16 bases between them. There are 18 residues in the CDR3. CDR3 in DNA: TGCGCCAGCAGCTTGGGATCTAGAAGGGGGAGCTCCTACAATGAGCAGTTCTTC. It is translated as CASSLGSRRGSSYNEQFF.

The chain combines TRBV9 with TRBJ2-5, with D perhaps given as TRBD1 or TRBD2 (5 bases each). Looked up from germline, CDR1 is SGDLS and CDR2 is YYNGEE. V was trimmed by 3 bases and J by 4 bases, leaving 16 bases between them. The CDR3 covers 15 residues. CDR3 bases: TGTGCCAGCAGCGCCGGGACCGCGACCCTAGAGACCCAGTACTTC. Protein product: CASSAGTATLETQYF.

The V and J genes are TRBV10-3 and TRBJ2-5; D may be TRBD1 (7 bases). The V end lost 10 bases, the J end lost 5 bases, and 14 bases lay between the germline ends. CDR1 ENHRY and CDR2 SYGVKD come from the germline V gene. CDR3 size: 12 residues. The CDR3 DNA reads as TGTGCCACCCAGGGGGAGGAGGAGACCCAGTACTTC. It encodes CATQGEEETQYF.

The chain employs TRBV7-9 and TRBJ1-1; possibly TRBD1 for D (5 bases). Trimming cost V 0 bases and J 2 bases, with 7 bases left between them. Per germline, CDR1 SEHNR and CDR2 FQNEAQ (reference sequence). The CDR3 has 14 amino acids. This CDR3 is CASSLAGGNTEAFF. The CDR3 nucleotides are TGTGCCAGCAGCTTAGCGGGGGGTAACACTGAAGCTTTCTTT.

The V and J genes are TRBV13 and TRBJ2-3; 11 nucleotides agree with TRBD2. V dropped 0 bases and J dropped 6; count of bases not matched to a gene: 11. This CDR3 contains 18 residues. Germline V CDR1 and CDR2: PRHDT, FYEKMQ (reference sequence). The CDR3 loop reads CASSLGLAGAEPQDTQYF. Written as DNA, the CDR3 is TGTGCCAGCAGCTTAGGACTAGCGGGAGCGGAACCACAGGATACGCAGTATTTT.

The chain carries TRBV4-2 and TRBJ2-2, with TRBD2 matching over 8 bases. The V gene end was trimmed by 0 bases and the J gene end by 5 bases; junction bases not matched to a gene: 14. This CDR3 comprises 19 residues. Germline CDR1 and CDR2: LGHNA and YNFKEQ. CDR3 residues: CASSQDDLLAAFTTGELFF. As DNA, the CDR3 is TGTGCCAGCAGCCAAGATGACCTACTAGCGGCCTTCACTACCGGGGAGCTGTTTTTT.

The gene calls are TRBV7-2 and TRBJ2-7; tentatively, D is TRBD2 (5 bases). The germline V gene has CDR1 SGHTA and CDR2 FQGNSA. This CDR3 is built from 15 residues. Trimming pared 5 bases from V and 1 base from J, leaving 15 bases between. CDR3 sequence: CASSPLAGSSYEQYF. The DNA of the CDR3 is TGTGCCAGCAGCCCTCTGGCGGGTAGTTCCTACGAGCAGTACTTC.

This rearrangement joins TRBV29-1 to TRBJ2-3; D perhaps matches TRBD2 (6 bases). The CDR3 loop spans 15 amino acids. In germline, CDR1 is SQVTM, CDR2 ANQGSEA. V lost 5 bases, J lost 3 bases, and 18 bases lay in between. The CDR3 region is CSVTVRLGLTDTQYF. The CDR3 DNA reads TGCAGCGTTACCGTTCGACTAGGGCTTACAGATACGCAGTATTTT.

The chain links TRBV6-1 to TRBJ2-2; 8 nucleotides agree with TRBD1. The germline CDR1 and CDR2 sequences are MNHNS and SASEGT. V gave up 4 bases and J gave up 8 bases; unmatched junction bases: 3. The CDR3 covers 13 residues. The CDR3 sequence: CASSGTGNGELFF. Here the CDR3 DNA reads TGTGCCAGCAGTGGGACAGGGAATGGGGAGCTGTTTTTT.

The chain links TRBV4-2 to TRBJ2-1; tentatively, D is TRBD1 (6 bases). Looked up from germline, CDR1 is LGHNA and CDR2 is YNFKEQ. The CDR3 consists of 19 residues. V dropped 1 base and J dropped 3 bases, with 22 bases sitting between them. The CDR3 loop is CASSQVDGARVTGYNEQFF. CDR3 sequence (DNA): TGTGCCAGCAGCCAAGTCGATGGGGCAAGGGTGACAGGCTACAATGAGCAGTTCTTC.

The chain recombines TRBV14 with TRBJ2-1, with D perhaps TRBD2 (5 bases). The germline V and J ends were trimmed by 0 bases and 9 bases, with 18 bases remaining between them. CDR1 and CDR2 (germline): SGHDN, FVKESK. This CDR3 region has 16 residues. CDR3: CASSQDLASPDPEQFF. CDR3 DNA sequence: TGTGCCAGCAGCCAAGATTTGGCTAGCCCAGACCCTGAGCAGTTCTTC.

On this clone itself: The sample holds other DNA sequences that translate to the same CDR3. The V and J genes are TRBV9 and TRBJ2-2; the D is unclear. Trimming cost V 2 bases and J 5 bases, with 7 bases left between them. The germline CDR1 and CDR2 sequences are SGDLS and YYNGEE. This CDR3 region has 13 residues. CDR3 DNA sequence: TGTGCCAGCAGCGTTGTGGGGACCGGGGAGCTGTTTTTT. As protein: CASSVVGTGELFF.

The rearrangement joins TRBV4-2 to TRBJ2-7, with 7 bases matching TRBD2. The CDR3 consists of 16 residues. The V gene end was trimmed by 0 bases and the J gene end by 3 bases; junction bases not matched to a gene: 8. Germline assignment: CDR1 LGHNA and CDR2 YNFKEQ. DNA of the CDR3: TGTGCCAGCAGCCAAGAGCTATGGCGGGAGAACTACGAGCAGTACTTC. Residues: CASSQELWRENYEQYF.

This clone appeared a single time. The gene calls are TRBV5-4 and TRBJ2-7, with 10 bases lining up with TRBD1. Trimming took 4 bases from V and 4 from J; bases not matched to a gene: 5. The V gene's germline CDR1 is SGHNT and CDR2 YYREEE (reference sequence). This CDR3 region has 14 residues. The chain's CDR3 is CASSPGTGVYEQYF. The CDR3 DNA is TGTGCCAGCAGCCCAGGGACAGGGGTATACGAGCAGTACTTC.

This chain uses TRBV5-6 with TRBJ2-7; D might be TRBD1 or TRBD2, each matching 5 bases. CDR3 length equals 13 residues. Germline V gene data show CDR1 as SGHDT and CDR2 as YYEEEE. With 1 base removed from V and 5 bases from J, the gap between germline ends came to 10 bases. CDR3 bases: TGTGCCAGCAGCTTGCCGGGGCTGGACGAGCAGTACTTC. Translating gives CASSLPGLDEQYF.